The clone carrying this T cell receptor beta chain was counted between two and nine times. Its target is unknown. TCRdb ran MiXCR on the 5' RACE reads and lists one entry per CDR3 protein. The repertoire consists of roughly 7,400 distinct CDR3 sequences, with 15% to 20% occurring once and the leading ten covering roughly 12%. The data originate from a study of spatial heterogeneity in lung cancer. Study-level points and caveats: Tumor mutation counts were tracked by expanded intratumoral alpha and beta TCR counts.

Noted time point: sample taken at primary tumor resection. Germline V lookup: CDR1 SGHNT, CDR2 YENEEA. Trimming took off 3 bases at V and 0 bases at J, with 11 bases between the two ends. The length of the CDR3 is 16 residues. This chain uses TRBV11-3 with TRBJ2-2; D unresolved. Sequenced material: lung tumor tissue, taken at surgery. This clonotype was sampled from a female donor with early-stage non-small cell lung cancer. The CDR3 DNA is TGTGCCAGCAGCTTCGGGCTATTCGCGAACACCGGGGAGCTGTTTTTT. Translating gives CASSFGLFANTGELFF.